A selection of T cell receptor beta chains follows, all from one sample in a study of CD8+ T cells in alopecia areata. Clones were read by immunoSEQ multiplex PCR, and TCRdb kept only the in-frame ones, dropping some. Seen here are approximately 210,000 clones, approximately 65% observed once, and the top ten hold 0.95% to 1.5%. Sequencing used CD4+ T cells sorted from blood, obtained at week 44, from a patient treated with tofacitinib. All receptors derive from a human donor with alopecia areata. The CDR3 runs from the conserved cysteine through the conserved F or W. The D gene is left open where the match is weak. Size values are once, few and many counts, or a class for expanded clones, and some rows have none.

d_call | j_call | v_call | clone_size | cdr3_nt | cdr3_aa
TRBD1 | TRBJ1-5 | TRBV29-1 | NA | TGCAGCGCCAGGACAGGGGGAGACCAGCCCCAGCATTTT | CSARTGGDQPQHF
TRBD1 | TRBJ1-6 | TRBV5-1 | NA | TGCGCCAGCAGCTTGGGACAGGGGAAAAATTCACCCCTCCACTTT | CASSLGQGKNSPLHF
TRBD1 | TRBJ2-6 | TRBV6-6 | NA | TGTGCCAGCAGTTACACACAGGGGGTCCTGACTTTC | CASSYTQGVLTF
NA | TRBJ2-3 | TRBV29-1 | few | TGCAGCGTTGAATGGGGCCTTAACGCAGATACGCAGTATTTT | CSVEWGLNADTQYF
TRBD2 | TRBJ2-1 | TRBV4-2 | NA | TGTGCCAGCAGCCAAGGGGGGGGGACTAGTGTAGATGAGCAGTTCTTC | CASSQGGGTSVDEQFF
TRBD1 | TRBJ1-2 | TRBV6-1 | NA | TGTGCCAGCAGTGAAGGGACAGGGAATGGCTACACCTTC | CASSEGTGNGYTF
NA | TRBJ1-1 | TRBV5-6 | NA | TGTGCCAGCACCAATTGGGGATCATTGAACACTGAAGCTTTCTTT | CASTNWGSLNTEAFF
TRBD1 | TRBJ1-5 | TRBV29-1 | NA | TGCAGCGCAGGACAGGGTAATAGCAATCAGCCCCAGCATTTT | CSAGQGNSNQPQHF
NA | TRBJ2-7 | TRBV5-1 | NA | TGCGCCAGCAGCTTAGGGGTCACAGGCGCCTACGAGCAGTACTTC | CASSLGVTGAYEQYF
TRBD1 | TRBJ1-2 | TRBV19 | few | TGTGCCAGTAGCCCGACAGGGACGGACTATGGCTACACCTTC | CASSPTGTDYGYTF
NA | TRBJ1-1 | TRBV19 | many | TGTGCCAGTACCAAGTGGCCGGAGAACACTGAAGCTTTCTTT | CASTKWPENTEAFF
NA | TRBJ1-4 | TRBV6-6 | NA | TGTGCCAGCAGACAGGACCCTCAGAATGAAAAACTGTTTTTT | CASRQDPQNEKLFF
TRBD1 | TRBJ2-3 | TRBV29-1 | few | TGCAGCGTTGCCCCTGGGACAGGAGACCGTACGCAGTATTTT | CSVAPGTGDRTQYF
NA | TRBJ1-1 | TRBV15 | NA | TGTGCCACCAGCAGAGATTTGGGCAGGGCCACCCCTGAAGCTTTCTTT | CATSRDLGRATPEAFF
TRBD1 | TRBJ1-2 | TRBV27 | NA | TGTGCCAGCAGTTCGACAGGGTATGGCTACACCTTC | CASSSTGYGYTF
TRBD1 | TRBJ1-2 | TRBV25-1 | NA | TGTGCCAGCAGTGACCCCGGGACAGGGTATGGCTACACCTTC | CASSDPGTGYGYTF
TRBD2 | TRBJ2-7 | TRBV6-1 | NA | TGTGCCAGCACCTCCGGGACTAGCCGTACCTACGAGCAGTACTTC | CASTSGTSRTYEQYF
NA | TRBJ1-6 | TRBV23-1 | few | TGCGCCAGCAGTCCAGGACTGGAAGGGGATTCACCCCTCCACTTT | CASSPGLEGDSPLHF
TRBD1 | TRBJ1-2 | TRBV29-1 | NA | TGCAGCGCCAGGGACAGGGGAGGCTATGGCTACACCTTC | CSARDRGGYGYTF
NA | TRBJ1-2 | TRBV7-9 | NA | TGTGCCAGCAGTGGGGGTGACCGCTACACCTTC | CASSGGDRYTF
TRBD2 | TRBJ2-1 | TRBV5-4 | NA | TGTGCCAGCGCAAGGGGTCTTAGCGGGGGGGTCGGCTCCTACAATGAGCAGTTCTTC | CASARGLSGGVGSYNEQFF
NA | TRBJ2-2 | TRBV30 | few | TGTGCCTGTTCAGCGAACACCGGGGAGCTGTTTTTT | CACSANTGELFF
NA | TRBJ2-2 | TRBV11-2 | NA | TGTGCCAGCAGCTTTGAAGTGAACACCGGGGAGCTGTTTTTT | CASSFEVNTGELFF
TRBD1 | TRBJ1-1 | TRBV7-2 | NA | TGTGCCAGCAGCGGAACCGGGACAGGGAACACTGAAGCTTTCTTT | CASSGTGTGNTEAFF
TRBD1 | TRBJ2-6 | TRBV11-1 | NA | TGTGCCAGCAGCTCGGGTAGGGACAGGGGACTCTCTGGGGCCAACGTCCTGACTTTC | CASSSGRDRGLSGANVLTF
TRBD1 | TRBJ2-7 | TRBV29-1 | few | TGCAGCGTTAGAGGGACAGGATCGAGCGAGCAGTACTTC | CSVRGTGSSEQYF
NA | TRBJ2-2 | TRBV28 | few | TGTGCCAGCAGCCCCTTAGGGCCCGGGGAGCTGTTTTTT | CASSPLGPGELFF
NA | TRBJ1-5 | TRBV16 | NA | TGTGCCAGCAGCCAAGGGGGGCTCAATCAGCCCCAGCATTTT | CASSQGGLNQPQHF
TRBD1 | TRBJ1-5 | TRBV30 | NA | TGTGCCTGGAGTGCGGGACAGGTTGGTCAGCCCCAGCATTTT | CAWSAGQVGQPQHF